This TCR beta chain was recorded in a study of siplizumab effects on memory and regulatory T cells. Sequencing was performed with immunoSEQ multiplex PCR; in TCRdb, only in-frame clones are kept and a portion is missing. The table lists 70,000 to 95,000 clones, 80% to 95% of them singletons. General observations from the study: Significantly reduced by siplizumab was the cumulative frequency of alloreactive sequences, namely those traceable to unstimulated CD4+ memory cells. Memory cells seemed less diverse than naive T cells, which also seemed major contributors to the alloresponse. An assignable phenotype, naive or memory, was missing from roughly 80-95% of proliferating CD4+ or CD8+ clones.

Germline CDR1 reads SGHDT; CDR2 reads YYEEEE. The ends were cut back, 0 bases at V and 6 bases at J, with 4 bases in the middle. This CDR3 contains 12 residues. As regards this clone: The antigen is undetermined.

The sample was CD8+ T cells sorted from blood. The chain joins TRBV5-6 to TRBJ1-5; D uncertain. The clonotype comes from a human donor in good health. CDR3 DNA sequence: TGTGCCAGCAGCTTGGTGGGTCAGCCCCAGCATTTT. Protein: CASSLVGQPQHF.